This paragraph covers one T cell receptor (beta chain) sequence. The antigen remains undetermined. This record comes from a study of immune evolution from preneoplasia to lung adenocarcinoma. Each case's diagnosis was confirmed by two pathologists on H&E. Profiling relied on immunoSEQ multiplex PCR, and the TCRdb table lists in-frame clones only, not all of them. This table has a few thousand clones, approximately 88% appearing once. General study results and limits: Compared with EGFR-mutant or double wild-type lesions, KRAS-mutant nodules were more clonal. Later-stage lesions appeared to have more T cells, more diversity, less clonality.

The CDR3 extends over 15 amino acids. The V gene lost 1 base and the J gene lost 5 bases, with 13 bases spanning the gap. In germline, CDR1 is SGHDT, CDR2 YYEEEE. The V gene is TRBV5-6, the J gene TRBJ1-5, with D hard to call. This sequence was found in a person aged 45 to 59 with lung adenocarcinoma. The source material was FFPE invasive lung adenocarcinoma tissue. The CDR3 sequence is CASSLYGRRDQPQHF. In DNA, the CDR3 is TGTGCCAGCAGCTTGTATGGACGAAGAGATCAGCCCCAGCATTTT.